These 20 T cell receptor beta chains were sequenced from one sample in a study of vaccination effects on CD4 cells after COVID-19. Assay used: immunoSEQ multiplex PCR; TCRdb lists only in-frame clones, some missing. Seen here are approximately 29,000 clones, about 74% observed once, and the top ten hold around 14%. Cultured cells yielded isolated CD4+ T cells after 10 days. Subjects were given two BNT162b2 or mRNA-1273 vaccine doses. Their antigens remain unidentified. Sequenced material: CD4+ T cells from PBMCs cultured without peptide, taken after COVID-19 vaccination. These TCRs come from a human donor who received a COVID-19 vaccine.

V usage is TRBV25-1 and J usage is TRBJ2-7; D not resolved. Germline V gene sequence: CDR1 MGHDK, CDR2 SYGVNS. Between the trimmed V and J ends, which lost 3 bases and 1 base, there was a span of 13 bases. The CDR3 runs 15 residues. This chain's CDR3 is CASSDLGPESYEQYF. Here the CDR3 DNA reads TGTGCCAGCAGTGATCTTGGCCCAGAGTCCTACGAGCAGTACTTC.

J is TRBJ1-5 and V is TRBV19; D is undetermined. Per the germline V gene, CDR1 is LNHDA and CDR2 is SQIVND (reference sequence). Deletions cut 5 bases from V and 3 bases from J, with 11 bases between. CDR3 length equals 14 residues. As DNA, the CDR3 is TGTGCCAGTAGTCCCTACGACACCAATCAGCCCCAGCATTTT. It yields the protein CASSPYDTNQPQHF. Combining the CDR3 with reference TRBV19 and TRBJ1-5 gives the whole variable domain DGGITQSPKYLFRKEGQNVTLSCEQNLNHDAMYWYRQDPGQGLRLIYYSQIVNDFQKGDIAEGYSVSREKKESFPLTVTSAQKNPTAFYLCASSPYDTNQPQHFGDGTRLSIL.

This clone occurred once. The rearrangement uses TRBV19 and TRBJ2-1; 11 nucleotides agree with TRBD2. This CDR3 region has 16 residues. V lost 6 bases and J lost 1; bases outside the gene matches: 5. Germline V CDR1 and CDR2: LNHDA, SQIVND (reference sequence). The CDR3: CASRGGLAASYNEQFF. The CDR3 DNA is TGTGCCAGTAGGGGGGGACTAGCGGCTTCCTACAATGAGCAGTTCTTC.

The genes are TRBV3-1 (or the pseudogene TRBV3-2) and TRBJ2-1; D is unclear. Germline V gene data show CDR1 as LGHDT and CDR2 as YNNKEL (reference sequence). The CDR3 spans 12 residues. With 5 bases removed from V and 3 bases from J, the gap between germline ends came to 5 bases. The CDR3 DNA is TGTGCCAGCAGCAGAGGCTACAATGAGCAGTTCTTC. It yields the protein CASSRGYNEQFF.

The gene calls are TRBV6-2 or TRBV6-3 and TRBJ1-5; 10 positions match TRBD1. V lost 2 bases to trimming and J lost 2 bases; unmatched junction nucleotides: 3. The CDR3 is 16 amino acids. Per the germline V gene, CDR1 is MNHEY and CDR2 is SVGEGT. The DNA for the CDR3 is TGTGCCAGCAGTTACGACAGGGGGCGAGGCAATCAGCCCCAGCATTTT. Translating gives CASSYDRGRGNQPQHF.

J is TRBJ1-2 and V is TRBV7-8; 10 positions agree with TRBD1. Trimming at V came to 6 bases and at J to 3 bases, leaving 4 bases not matched to a gene. Germline V gives CDR1 SGHVS, CDR2 FQNEAQ. The CDR3 is 14 residues long. The CDR3 sequence: CASSPTGGYYGYTF. The CDR3, as DNA: TGTGCCAGCAGTCCGACAGGGGGCTACTATGGCTACACCTTC.

The V call is TRBV5-6, the J call TRBJ1-3; D is perhaps TRBD1 (6 bases). Germline V CDR1 and CDR2: SGHDT, YYEEEE. Trimming pared 4 bases from V and 0 bases from J, leaving 14 bases between. The CDR3 sequence is 16 residues long. The chain's CDR3 is CASSPSGGPSGNTIYF. In nucleotides, the CDR3 is TGTGCCAGCAGCCCATCGGGGGGCCCCTCTGGAAACACCATATATTTT. The full variable domain, with the rest looked up from reference TRBV5-6 and TRBJ1-3, is DAGVTQSPTHLIKTRGQQVTLRCSPKSGHDTVSWYQQALGQGPQFIFQYYEEEERQRGNFPDRFSGHQFPNYSSELNVNALLLGDSALYLCASSPSGGPSGNTIYFGEGSWLTVV.

This clone was counted a few times. The V gene is TRBV5-1, the J gene TRBJ1-3, with D possibly matching TRBD1 (5 bases). Trimming left V 0 bases short and J 0 bases short, with 10 bases between. CDR3 size: 16 residues. CDR1 SGHRS and CDR2 YFSETQ come from the germline V gene. The CDR3 sequence: CASSLADRPSGNTIYF. CDR3 nucleotide sequence: TGCGCCAGCAGCTTGGCCGACAGACCCTCTGGAAACACCATATATTTT.

V usage is TRBV7-2 and J usage is TRBJ1-6; TRBD1 is a possible D gene (6 bases). CDR1 SGHTA and CDR2 FQGNSA come from the germline V gene. There are 15 residues in the CDR3. V lost 5 bases and J 9 bases, leaving 17 bases between the germline ends. CDR3 loop: CASSIRGAGSSPLHF. CDR3 nucleotide sequence: TGTGCCAGCAGCATCAGGGGCGCCGGGAGTTCACCCCTCCACTTT.

J is TRBJ2-3 and V is TRBV10-3, with TRBD2 matching 13 bases. Germline V gives CDR1 ENHRY, CDR2 SYGVKD. V lost 6 bases, J lost 5 bases, and 11 bases stayed unmatched. The CDR3 has 17 amino acids. The CDR3 region is CAISPGTSGKREDTQYF. Written as DNA, the CDR3 is TGTGCCATCAGCCCCGGGACTAGCGGGAAACGCGAAGATACGCAGTATTTT.

The chain joins TRBV6-5 to TRBJ1-5; D call uncertain. The CDR3 length is 13 residues. V gave up 3 bases and J gave up 6 bases, with 9 bases separating them. Per germline, CDR1 MNHEY and CDR2 SVGAGI. This chain's CDR3 is CASSYGSGQPQHF. The CDR3 DNA follows: TGTGCCAGCAGTTATGGCTCGGGTCAGCCCCAGCATTTT.

V usage is TRBV6-2 or TRBV6-3 and J usage is TRBJ2-1; 8 bases agree with TRBD2. With 6 bases clipped from V and 6 bases from J, the junction kept 10 bases outside the gene matches. The CDR3 is made up of 15 amino acids. Germline CDR1 MNHEY, CDR2 SVGEGT. CDR3 protein: CASSPRGGGSNEQFF. CDR3 nucleotide sequence: TGTGCCAGCAGCCCTCGGGGGGGCGGCTCCAATGAGCAGTTCTTC.

The chain is built from TRBV12-5 and TRBJ2-5; the match to TRBD2 covers 11 bases. V lost 7 bases and J lost 1; bases outside the gene matches: 5. This CDR3 is built from 15 residues. The V gene's germline CDR1 is LGHNT and CDR2 FRNRAP. For the CDR3, the DNA is TGTGCTAGTGCCCCGACTAGCGGGGTCCAAGAGACCCAGTACTTC. Encoded protein: CASAPTSGVQETQYF.

The V gene is TRBV12-3 or TRBV12-4, the J gene TRBJ1-2; TRBD1 might be the D (5 bases). V was pared by 7 bases and J by 4 bases, with 13 bases between. This CDR3 has 13 residues. The CDR3 reads CASNPGTFYGYTF. DNA of the CDR3: TGTGCCAGCAATCCTGGGACCTTCTATGGCTACACCTTC.

This clone has just a few counts. This same CDR3 is encoded by further DNA sequences in the sample. The chain recombines TRBV4-2 with TRBJ1-5; perhaps TRBD1 as D (5 bases). The CDR3 totals 13 residues. Germline V gene data show CDR1 as LGHNA and CDR2 as YNFKEQ. V lost 6 bases and J 1 base, leaving 7 bases between the germline ends. The DNA for the CDR3 is TGTGCCAGCAGTAGGGACAGCAATCAGCCCCAGCATTTT. Translation: CASSRDSNQPQHF.

CDR3 in amino acids: CATSAGLNTGELFF. The CDR3 nucleotides are TGTGCCACCAGTGCGGGGTTGAACACCGGGGAGCTGTTTTTT. The chain carries TRBV24-1 and TRBJ2-2; D is possibly TRBD2 (5 bases). Per germline, CDR1 KGHDR and CDR2 SFDVKD. Deletions cut 5 bases from V and 1 base from J, with 7 bases between. The CDR3 runs 14 residues.

There are a few counts of this clone. V is TRBV11-2 and J is TRBJ2-7; D not resolved. Looked up from germline, CDR1 is SGHAT and CDR2 is FQNNGV. The CDR3 consists of 14 residues. V lost 3 bases, J lost 0 bases, and 9 bases lay in between. This chain's CDR3 is CASSFSPSSYEQYF. Here the CDR3 DNA reads TGTGCCAGCAGCTTTAGTCCTAGCTCCTACGAGCAGTACTTC. Looking up the rest from reference TRBV11-2 and TRBJ2-7 gives the full variable domain: EAGVAQSPRYKIIEKRQSVAFWCNPISGHATLYWYQQILGQGPKLLIQFQNNGVVDDSQLPKDRFSAERLKGVDSTLKIQPAKLEDSAVYLCASSFSPSSYEQYFGPGTRLTVT.

The chain is built from TRBV5-4 and TRBJ2-7; 8 nucleotides agree with TRBD2. CDR1 SGHNT and CDR2 YYREEE come from the germline V gene (reference sequence). Trimming took 3 bases from V and 0 from J; bases not matched to a gene: 5. The length of the CDR3 is 15 residues. CDR3 in amino acids: CASSSAGGPSYEQYF. For the CDR3, the DNA is TGTGCCAGCAGCTCCGCGGGGGGTCCCTCCTACGAGCAGTACTTC.

CDR3 nucleotide sequence: TGTGCCAGCTCACCAGGGGTCAAAAACATTCAGTACTTC. Protein product: CASSPGVKNIQYF. This chain joins TRBV18 and TRBJ2-4; D gene ambiguous. Between the trimmed V and J ends, which lost 2 bases and 3 bases, there was a span of 5 bases. Per germline, CDR1 KGHSH and CDR2 LQKENI. CDR3 length: 13 amino acids.

V is TRBV6-5 and J is TRBJ2-7; 8 positions agree with TRBD1. Losses at the gene ends were 6 bases for V and 2 bases for J; bases not matched to a gene: 6. This CDR3 region has 14 residues. CDR1 MNHEY and CDR2 SVGAGI come from the germline V gene. The CDR3 bases are TGTGCCAGCAGGGGCCGGACAGGGCCCTACGAGCAGTACTTC. This sequence encodes CASRGRTGPYEQYF.